This paragraph reports one T cell receptor (beta chain). Produced via immunoSEQ multiplex PCR; TCRdb's table is partial and in-frame only. Among roughly 190,000 clones listed, 76% were seen once. Germline loops: CDR1 SQVTM, CDR2 ANQGSEA. V shed 7 bases, J shed 6 bases, and the junction held 15 bases outside the gene matches. The CDR3 covers 15 residues. The data are from a study of blood T cell repertoires in COVID-19. This TCR came from a woman aged 45-65 years with acute COVID-19. Sequencing was carried out using PBMCs or T cells enriched from blood (not recorded which). The chain employs TRBV29-1 and TRBJ1-1, with 9 bases lining up with TRBD1. CDR3 DNA: TGCAGCGCCGATGTATGGGGGACAGGGAGTGCTGAAGCTTTCTTT. Protein sequence: CSADVWGTGSAEAFF.